The text below deals with one T cell receptor beta chain. This clonotype was found many times. Its specific antigen is unknown. Base qualities are not recorded, but no much larger clone differs from it by a single base. This sample is part of a study of response to subunit inactivated influenza vaccine (dated by TCRdb to the late 2010s). Some background on the complete study: Deep quantitative T cell receptor repertoire profiling was used in the study to track responses to a trivalent subunit inactivated influenza vaccine.

Overall study outcomes, separate from this receptor: The authors suggested that each seasonal influenza vaccination may recruit only a limited number of new T cells.

The library relied on RT-PCR. These reads were obtained on an Illumina HiSeq 2500. The raw public reads went through TCRdb reprocessing: fastp at Q25, MiXCR clone calling, in-frame beta chains kept. When rows share a CDR3 protein, they turn into one entry using the most common DNA and genes. The sample table contains around 570,000 distinct CDR3 sequences; only one count was recorded for 11% of them. Approximately 10% of the sample is held by the ten biggest clonotypes. The CDR3 numbers 18 residues from cysteine through phenylalanine. This entry keeps only the CDR3 DNA: 54 bases, framed from base 1. Based on the germline V gene (reference sequence), the CDR1 and CDR2 sequences are LGHDT and YNNKEL. The junction carries 13 bases between V and J, which are trimmed by 1 base and 0 bases respectively. The data were also submitted as part of a second study, on T cells expressing NK-cell markers. Looking at the second paper: TCR beta cDNA libraries were made by 5'RACE template switching that added a universal primer site and unique molecular identifiers. Three sorted T-cell subsets (CD3+CD56+NKG2C+, CD3+CD56+NKG2C- and CD3+CD56-NKG2C+) from several donors had their TCR beta-chain repertoires profiled. Seven of the eight sequenced donors were HCMV-seropositive and one was HCMV-seronegative. In several experiments an anti-gammadeltaTCR antibody was added to restrict sorting to alphabetaTCR-expressing T cells. In 5 to 7 donors, the dominant CD3+CD56+NKG2C+ clonotypes ranked among the top 10 CD8+ clonotypes, making up 1.0-7.0% of CD8+ T cells. Those dominant clonotypes were again the most abundant among CD3+CD56-NKG2C+ cells in a handful of donors, at 28.3-60.1%. Whether the expanded NKG2C-expressing T cell clones were specific for HCMV antigens remained unclear. All eight donors whose samples were sequenced were randomly selected healthy volunteers, three of them men and five women. HCMV-specific IgG was detected in serum with a commercial ELISA kit to determine HCMV serostatus. Peripheral blood mononuclear cells were isolated from blood by Ficoll density gradient centrifugation. For five or six donors, unsorted PBMC were also used to sequence bulk peripheral blood T-cell repertoires. cDNA synthesis was primed from the TCR beta constant segment and was followed by two successive PCR amplification steps. Illumina HiSeq 2000/2500, MiSeq or NextSeq was used to sequence libraries as 2 x 150 bp reads. Reads were demultiplexed and grouped by UMI with MIGEC, and clonotypes were assembled and quantified with MiTCR. To remove erroneous sequences, TCR cDNA sequences were retained only when supported by two or more reads. Downstream repertoire analysis used the tcR package, and clonotypes were matched across fractions by CDR3 nucleotide sequence plus V segment. VDJmatch was used to annotate antigen specificity against VDJdb, with one amino acid substitution in CDR3 allowed.

The V and J genes are TRBV3-1 and TRBJ2-6, with the D segment identity uncertain. Specimen: PBMCs from blood, collected on the day of vaccination. This TCR was sampled from a man aged 50 to 60 who received an inactivated influenza vaccine. Donor details come from another sample of the same person, matched by shared clones. Read as DNA, the sequence is TGTGCCAGCAGCCAAGTACAGCTACTAAGCTCTGGGGCCAACGTCCTGACTTTC. This encodes CASSQVQLLSSGANVLTF.